These 5 T cell receptor beta chains were all obtained from the same sample, sequenced in a study of radiation and T cells in renal cell carcinoma. TCRdb keeps only in-frame clones here, not all; method: immunoSEQ multiplex PCR. The sample holds under 100,000 clones, 85% seen once. Time point indicated: blood 4 weeks post-SBRT, at nephrectomy. Treatment given: 15 Gy SBRT to primary tumor, nephrectomy 4 weeks later. The starting material was blood, obtained from a patient whose treatment included radiotherapy and nephrectomy. Source of these receptors: a man in his fifties with renal cell carcinoma.

This sequence joins TRBV7-3 and TRBJ2-3, with no clear D. The CDR3 extends over 15 amino acids. Trimming took 2 bases from V and 3 from J, leaving 12 bases between them. CDR1 is SGHTA, CDR2 FQGTGA, per germline. The CDR3 region has the DNA TGTGCCAGCAGCTTACAAGGGATTGGAACAGATACGCAGTATTTT. It is translated as CASSLQGIGTDTQYF.

The V call is TRBV7-3, the J call TRBJ2-3, with a possible D match to TRBD1 (7 bases). Germline lookup yields CDR1 SGHTA and CDR2 FQGTGA. The length of the CDR3 is 15 residues. V was pared by 3 bases and J by 5 bases, with 15 bases between. The CDR3: CASSLTGTAGDTQYF. The DNA for the CDR3 is TGTGCCAGCAGCTTGACCGGGACAGCGGGAGATACGCAGTATTTT.

V is TRBV9 and J is TRBJ2-7; 10 nucleotides line up with TRBD1. Germline CDR1 is SGDLS and CDR2 is YYNGEE. After removal of 2 bases from V and 6 bases from J, the junction contained 5 bases not matched to a gene. The CDR3 spans 14 residues. CDR3 in DNA: TGTGCCAGCAGCGTCTTGACAGGGGGCTCCGAGCAGTACTTC. Translating it yields CASSVLTGGSEQYF.

This chain links TRBV28 with TRBJ2-5; 13 nucleotides align to TRBD2. CDR1 and CDR2 from the germline V gene are MDHEN and SYDVKM. The trim removed 8 bases at V and 2 bases at J, leaving 5 bases unmatched. The length of the CDR3 is 15 residues. This chain's CDR3 is CASATSGGLQETQYF. For the CDR3, the DNA is TGTGCCAGCGCGACTAGCGGGGGGCTTCAAGAGACCCAGTACTTC.

The genes are TRBV7-3 and TRBJ2-2; D is unresolved. This CDR3 region has 15 residues. Germline V gives CDR1 SGHTA, CDR2 FQGTGA. The ends were cut back, 6 bases at V and 4 bases at J, with 15 bases in the middle. The DNA of the CDR3 is TGTGCCAGCAGTCCAAATAGCTGGGGCACCGGGGAGCTGTTTTTT. It is translated as CASSPNSWGTGELFF.